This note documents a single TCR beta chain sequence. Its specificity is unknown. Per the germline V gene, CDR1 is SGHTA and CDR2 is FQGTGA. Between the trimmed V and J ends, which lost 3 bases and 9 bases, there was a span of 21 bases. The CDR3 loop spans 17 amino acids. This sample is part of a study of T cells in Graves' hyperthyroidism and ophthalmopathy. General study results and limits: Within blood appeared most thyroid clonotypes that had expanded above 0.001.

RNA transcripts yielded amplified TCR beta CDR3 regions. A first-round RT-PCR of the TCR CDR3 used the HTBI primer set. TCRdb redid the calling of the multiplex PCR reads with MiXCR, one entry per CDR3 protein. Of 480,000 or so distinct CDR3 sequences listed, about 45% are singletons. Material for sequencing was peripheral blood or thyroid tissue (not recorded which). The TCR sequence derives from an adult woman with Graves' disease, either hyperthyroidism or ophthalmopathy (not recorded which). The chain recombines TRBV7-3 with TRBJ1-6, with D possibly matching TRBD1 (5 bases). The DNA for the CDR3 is TGTGCCAGCAGCTTGAGGGGACCCCGTGGAGTTGGTTCACCCCTCCACTTT. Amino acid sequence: CASSLRGPRGVGSPLHF.